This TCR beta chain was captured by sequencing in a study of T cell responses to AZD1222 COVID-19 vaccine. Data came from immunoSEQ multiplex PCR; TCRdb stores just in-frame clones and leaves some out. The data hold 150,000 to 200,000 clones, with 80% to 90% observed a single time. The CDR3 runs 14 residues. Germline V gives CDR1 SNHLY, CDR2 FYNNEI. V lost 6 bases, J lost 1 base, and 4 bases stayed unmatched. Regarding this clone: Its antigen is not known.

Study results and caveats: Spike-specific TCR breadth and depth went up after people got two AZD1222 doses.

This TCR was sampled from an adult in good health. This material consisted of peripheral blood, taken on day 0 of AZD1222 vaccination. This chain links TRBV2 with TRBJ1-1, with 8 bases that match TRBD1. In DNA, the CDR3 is TGTGCCAGCAGGGTACAGGGGGGGAACACTGAAGCTTTCTTT. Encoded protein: CASRVQGGNTEAFF.